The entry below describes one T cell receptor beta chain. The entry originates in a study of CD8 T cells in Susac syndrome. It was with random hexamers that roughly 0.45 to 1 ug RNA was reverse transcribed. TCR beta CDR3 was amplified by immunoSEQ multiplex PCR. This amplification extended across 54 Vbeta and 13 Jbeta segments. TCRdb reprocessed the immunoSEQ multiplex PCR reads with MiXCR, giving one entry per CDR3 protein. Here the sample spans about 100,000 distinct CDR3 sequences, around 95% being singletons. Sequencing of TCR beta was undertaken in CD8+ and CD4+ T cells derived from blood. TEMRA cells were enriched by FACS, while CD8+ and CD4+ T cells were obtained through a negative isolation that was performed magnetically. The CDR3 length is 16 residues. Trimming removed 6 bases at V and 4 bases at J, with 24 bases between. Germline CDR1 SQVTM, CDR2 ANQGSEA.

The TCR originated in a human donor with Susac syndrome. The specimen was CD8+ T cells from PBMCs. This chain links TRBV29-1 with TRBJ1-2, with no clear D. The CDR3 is CSVPYRQAHFVYGYTF. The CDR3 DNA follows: TGCAGCGTCCCTTATAGGCAGGCCCACTTCGTCTATGGCTACACCTTC.